This T cell receptor (beta chain) was sequenced during a study of T cell changes during pregnancy in multiple sclerosis. The CDR3 has 12 residues. V was clipped by 8 bases and J by 3 bases, with 10 bases between them. Germline V gives CDR1 LNHDA, CDR2 SQIVND (reference sequence). Sequencing used immunoSEQ multiplex PCR; TCRdb keeps in-frame clones, though not all of them. The repertoire holds about 89,000 clones, with 90% to 95% as singletons. Source: peripheral blood, taken in the third trimester of pregnancy. This chain joins TRBV19 and TRBJ1-2, with a tentative D call TRBD1 (6 bases). The source of this sequence is a female donor with multiple sclerosis, enrolled in a pregnancy study. The CDR3 DNA sequence: TGTGCCAGTGCGGGGGCGGACTATGGCTACACCTTC. Translated, it gives CASAGADYGYTF.